Reported below is one TCR beta chain. Its antigen remains unidentified. The data are from a study of T-cell reconstitution after alpha-beta-depleted transplantation in children. Study-wide findings and caveats: There were reportedly several hundred expanded graft clones from which alpha-beta T cells came about two months after transplant.

For TCRbeta, the library was prepared with unique molecular identifiers. TCRdb re-called the PCR reads with MiXCR, one entry per CDR3 protein. The sample contains hundreds of thousands of distinct CDR3 sequences, 15% to 20% of which appear only once. The CDR3 loop spans 16 amino acids. V was cut by 3 bases and J by 2 bases, with 15 bases left in between. The V gene's germline CDR1 is MDHEN and CDR2 SYDVKM. V usage is TRBV28 and J usage is TRBJ2-3; maybe TRBD1 (5 bases). This clonotype originated in a male patient aged 2-9 years who had a stem cell transplant for acute lymphoblastic leukemia, so the T cells may come from the graft donor. The sample was PBMCs, mostly from graft donor cells, taken 360 days after TCRalphabeta/CD19-depleted stem cell transplant. The CDR3 nucleotides read TGTGCCAGCAGTTTGTATCAGGGCAGGCCCACAGATACGCAGTATTTT. Translating gives CASSLYQGRPTDTQYF.